Listed here are 17 T cell receptor beta chains from one sample, sequenced in a study of blood T cell repertoires in COVID-19. The protocol was immunoSEQ multiplex PCR, while the TCRdb copy is restricted to in-frame clones and leaves out a portion. This table holds about 170,000 clones, 70% to 90% found once. Sequenced material: peripheral blood. These receptors all come from a man aged 50 to 60 who had recovered from COVID-19.

This clone was recorded once. This sequence joins TRBV2 and TRBJ2-5; 9 bases align to TRBD2. Germline trimming cut 3 bases from V and 5 bases from J; bases unmatched to any gene: 10. Germline V gives CDR1 SNHLY, CDR2 FYNNEI. CDR3 length equals 16 residues. The CDR3 region is CASSDQGAGGRETQYF. The CDR3 DNA is TGTGCCAGCAGTGATCAGGGCGCGGGAGGGAGGGAGACCCAGTACTTC.

This clone was recorded once. The chain joins TRBV30 to TRBJ1-2; D perhaps matches TRBD1 (6 bases). The germline gives CDR1 GTSNPN, CDR2 SVGIG (reference sequence). The V gene lost 0 bases and the J gene lost 7 bases, with 15 bases spanning the gap. The CDR3 has 14 amino acids. CDR3 region: CAWSVLGGPLGYTF. The CDR3 DNA reads TGTGCCTGGAGTGTACTAGGGGGACCTCTTGGCTACACCTTC.

The V gene is TRBV2, the J gene TRBJ2-2; 8 positions agree with TRBD1. CDR1 and CDR2 from the germline V gene are SNHLY and FYNNEI. V lost 5 bases, J lost 3 bases, and 20 bases stayed unmatched. The CDR3 extends over 20 amino acids. CDR3 residues: CASSKDTGTGRLGDTGELFF. The CDR3 DNA reads TGTGCCAGCAGTAAAGACACCGGGACAGGCCGCTTGGGGGACACCGGGGAGCTGTTTTTT.

The gene calls are TRBV6-5 and TRBJ1-3; D is unresolved. CDR1 is MNHEY, CDR2 SVGAGI, per germline. V gave up 2 bases and J gave up 2 bases, with 13 bases separating them. The CDR3 is 16 amino acids. CDR3 DNA sequence: TGTGCCAGCAGTTACCTAGGACCGGGAACTGGAAACACCATATATTTT. This translates into CASSYLGPGTGNTIYF.

The chain links TRBV19 to TRBJ1-1; TRBD1 matches at 8 bases. Trimming at V came to 5 bases and at J to 4 bases, leaving 3 bases not matched to a gene. This CDR3 comprises 13 residues. CDR1 LNHDA and CDR2 SQIVND come from the germline V gene (reference sequence). The CDR3 spells CASSSQGGTEAFF. CDR3 nucleotide sequence: TGTGCCAGTAGTTCACAGGGGGGCACTGAAGCTTTCTTT.

The rearrangement uses TRBV3-1 (or the pseudogene TRBV3-2) and TRBJ2-5; D perhaps matches TRBD1 (5 bases). The V gene's germline CDR1 is LGHDT and CDR2 YNNKEL (reference sequence). V was clipped by 0 bases and J by 2 bases, with 16 bases between them. This CDR3 is built from 17 residues. DNA of the CDR3: TGTGCCAGCAGCCAAGAAAAGGTCTTCAGGGATCAAGAGACCCAGTACTTC. This encodes CASSQEKVFRDQETQYF.

This rearrangement joins TRBV5-4 to TRBJ1-3, with 9 bases aligning to TRBD1. This CDR3 has 15 residues. The V gene's germline CDR1 is SGHNT and CDR2 YYREEE (reference sequence). After removal of 0 bases from V and 4 bases from J, the junction contained 2 bases not matched to a gene. This CDR3 reads CASSLAGTGGNTIYF. CDR3 coding DNA: TGTGCCAGCAGCTTGGCCGGGACAGGGGGAAACACCATATATTTT.

V gene TRBV28 combines with J gene TRBJ1-1; 8 bases match TRBD1. Germline values: CDR1 MDHEN, CDR2 SYDVKM. CDR3 length: 14 residues. V lost 6 bases, J lost 5 bases, and 8 bases stayed unmatched. As DNA, the CDR3 is TGTGCCAGCAGACGAACAGGGGGTGGGACTGAAGCTTTCTTT. Translating it yields CASRRTGGGTEAFF.

The J gene is TRBJ2-1, the V gene TRBV27; 9 bases are a match to TRBD1. Trimming took 7 bases from V and 8 from J; bases not matched to a gene: 9. The CDR3 has 14 residues. Germline loops: CDR1 MNHEY, CDR2 SMNVEV (reference sequence). The CDR3 coding sequence is TGTGCCAGCAACGACAGGGGGACGACGGATGAGCAGTTCTTC. Protein sequence: CASNDRGTTDEQFF.

This CDR3 reads CASNMVLYNEQFF. The CDR3 coding sequence is TGTGCCAGCAACATGGTTCTCTACAATGAGCAGTTCTTC. V usage is TRBV28 and J usage is TRBJ2-1; unclear D gene. This CDR3 spans 13 amino acids. V lost 7 bases and J lost 3, with 10 bases in between. Germline V gene lookup returns CDR1 MDHEN and CDR2 SYDVKM.

Regarding this clone: The sample carries other DNA sequences with the same CDR3. The chain employs TRBV5-1 and TRBJ1-6; TRBD1 aligns across 9 bases. J was trimmed by 7 bases and V by 4 bases; bases with no gene match: 3. CDR1 is SGHRS and CDR2 is YFSETQ in the germline V gene. The CDR3 has 14 residues. The CDR3 DNA sequence: TGCGCCAGCAGCCCGGACAGGGGAAATTCACCCCTCCACTTT. Residues: CASSPDRGNSPLHF.

This chain connects TRBV11-1 to TRBJ2-3, with TRBD2 matching 10 bases. With 4 bases clipped from V and 0 bases from J, the junction kept 4 bases outside the gene matches. CDR1 and CDR2 (germline): SGHAT, FQDESV (reference sequence). CDR3 length: 16 residues. The CDR3 here is CASSYRTSGSTDTQYF. In DNA form, the CDR3 reads TGTGCCAGCAGCTACAGGACTAGCGGAAGCACAGATACGCAGTATTTT. The complete variable domain, with remaining parts taken from reference TRBV11-1 and TRBJ2-3, reads EAEVAQSPRYKITEKSQAVAFWCDPISGHATLYWYRQILGQGPELLVQFQDESVVDDSQLPKDRFSAERLKGVDSTLKIQPAELGDSAMYLCASSYRTSGSTDTQYFGPGTRLTVL.

Details on this clone: Within the sample, other DNA sequences also encode this same CDR3. The CDR3 DNA reads TGTGCCAGCAGCCTAACAGGGCCAGATACGCAGTATTTT. Protein sequence: CASSLTGPDTQYF. This chain uses TRBV12-3 or TRBV12-4 with TRBJ2-3; D is perhaps TRBD1 (6 bases). This CDR3 spans 13 amino acids. The ends were cut back, 6 bases at V and 4 bases at J, with 11 bases in the middle.

This clone was seen once. The chain employs TRBV10-1 and TRBJ1-1; D call uncertain. The germline V gene has CDR1 WNHNN and CDR2 SYGVQD (reference sequence). This CDR3 region has 13 residues. The V end lost 2 bases, the J end lost 1 base, and 5 bases lay between the germline ends. The CDR3 coding sequence is TGCGCCAGCAGTGAGCCAGGGAACACTGAAGCTTTCTTT. Protein product: CASSEPGNTEAFF.

This clone was seen a few times. This chain connects TRBV28 to TRBJ1-1; no clear D. Germline V lookup: CDR1 MDHEN, CDR2 SYDVKM. Trimming cost V 8 bases and J 3 bases, with 16 bases left between them. This CDR3 contains 14 residues. DNA of the CDR3: TGTGCCAGCGGTCCGGGGAAGACGGACACTGAAGCTTTCTTT. Protein sequence: CASGPGKTDTEAFF.

The rearrangement links TRBV7-3 to TRBJ2-3; TRBD2 matches 8 bases. Germline CDR1 and CDR2: SGHTA and FQGTGA. The CDR3 consists of 16 residues. The junction had 8 bases not matched to a gene; V was cut back by 1 base and J by 5 bases. CDR3 amino acids: CASSLKVGGALDTQYF. The CDR3 DNA sequence: TGTGCCAGCAGCTTAAAGGTCGGGGGGGCCTTAGATACGCAGTATTTT.

DNA for the CDR3: TGTGCCAGCAGCGAGGGAGGGAATCAGCCCCAGCATTTT. It is translated as CASSEGGNQPQHF. This chain connects TRBV11-1 to TRBJ1-5, with D uncertain. The CDR3 has 13 amino acids. CDR1 is SGHAT and CDR2 is FQDESV in the germline V gene (reference sequence). Trimming left V 5 bases short and J 4 bases short, with 9 bases between.